This TCR beta chain was identified in a study of CXCR3-negative and CXCR3-positive naive CD8 T cells. On the study more broadly: There were about 140 million TRB reads altogether, and each library had about 1.5 +/- 0.3 million of them. Overall study results and limits: Comparably high diversity was seen in both naive subsets, and much lower diversity in memory CD8+ cells. When CXCR3-positive naive cells were set against CXCR3-negative naive cells, the former had more hydrophobic TRB CDR3s. TRBV-TRBJ usage matched between naive CXCR3-negative and CXCR3-positive cells but not between memory cells.

Per the germline V gene, CDR1 is SGHAT and CDR2 is FQNNGV. CDR3 length equals 13 residues. A note on this clonotype: As yet, its antigen is unknown.

In preparing the TRB cDNA libraries, 5' RACE with UMI labels was used. Reanalyzing the 5' RACE reads, TCRdb keeps one entry per CDR3 protein, without DNA. The sample totals over 70,000 distinct CDR3 sequences; its top ten clones hold around 0.58%. The chain joins TRBV11-2 to TRBJ2-2. The TCR comes from a human donor in good health. Some clones in this sample may be carry-over from other donors' samples. Sequencing input: naive CXCR3+ CD8+ T cells from blood. Subset in this sample: CD45RO-CCR7+CD27+CD95- naive CD8+ T cells expressing CXCR3 (TNR3+). This CDR3 reads CASSWLLVKELFF.